The present TCR beta chain was sequenced within a study of cytomegalovirus exposure and HLA in healthy donors. Study-level points and caveats: Per a later analysis, roughly 17,000 TCR beta sequences showed association with HLA alleles at 0.05 false discovery rate.

The trim removed 2 bases at V and 10 bases at J, leaving 5 bases unmatched. Germline values: CDR1 SGHNT, CDR2 YYREEE (reference sequence). The CDR3 contains 12 residues. The PCR made use of 60 Vbeta and 13 Jbeta primers. Clones were read by immunoSEQ multiplex PCR, and TCRdb kept only the in-frame ones, dropping some. The table lists under 200,000 clones, 80% of them singletons. A remark on this clone: What it binds is not known.

This sequence originates from a young man in good health and CMV-seronegative. Sequenced: PBMCs. The chain uses TRBV5-4 and TRBJ1-2; TRBD1 aligns across 7 bases. CDR3 nucleotide sequence: TGTGCCAGCAGCTTCCTGGACAGGACCTACACCTTC. Protein product: CASSFLDRTYTF.